One and the same sample provided the 23 T cell receptor beta chains below, sequenced in a study of blood T cell repertoires in COVID-19. The repertoire was sequenced with immunoSEQ multiplex PCR; TCRdb's copy has only in-frame clones and lacks some. The profile shows under 200,000 clones, about 80% of them singletons. Source material: peripheral blood. Receptors originate from a human donor with acute or convalescent COVID-19. The donor label of this sample is uncertain.

The genes are TRBV7-4 and TRBJ2-1; 8 nucleotides agree with TRBD1. Germline-derived CDR1 and CDR2 are SGHVT and SQSDAQ. CDR3 length: 14 residues. V shed 3 bases and J 9 bases; nucleotides not matched to a gene: 7. The CDR3 here is CASSFPDRDSEQFF. CDR3 DNA sequence: TGTGCCAGCAGCTTTCCGGACAGGGACAGTGAGCAGTTCTTC.

The chain recombines TRBV2 with TRBJ2-1; D is possibly TRBD1 (5 bases). V dropped 9 bases and J dropped 0 bases, with 12 bases sitting between them. This CDR3 region has 14 residues. CDR1 is SNHLY and CDR2 is FYNNEI in the germline V gene. The CDR3 sequence is CASKDSSSYNEQFF. The CDR3 DNA is TGTGCCAGTAAAGACAGCAGCTCCTACAATGAGCAGTTCTTC.

This clone came up once. This chain connects TRBV5-1 to TRBJ1-5; the match to TRBD1 covers 7 bases. V lost 0 bases, J lost 5 bases, and 5 bases stayed unmatched. In germline, CDR1 is SGHRS, CDR2 YFSETQ. The CDR3 is 15 residues long. CDR3 in DNA: TGCGCCAGCAGCTTGGAGGGGGACAGCTATCAGCCCCAGCATTTT. Protein sequence: CASSLEGDSYQPQHF.

This chain links TRBV5-1 with TRBJ1-3; possibly TRBD1 for D (6 bases). The V gene's germline CDR1 is SGHRS and CDR2 YFSETQ. Between the trimmed V and J ends, which lost 4 bases and 3 bases, there was a span of 17 bases. CDR3 length: 16 residues. The CDR3 coding sequence is TGCGCCAGCAGCGGATCGGAAACAGGGCTTGGAAACACCATATATTTT. The encoded protein is CASSGSETGLGNTIYF.

The genes are TRBV7-8 and TRBJ1-5; 7 bases align to TRBD1. Germline V lookup: CDR1 SGHVS, CDR2 FQNEAQ. Losses at the gene ends were 5 bases for V and 4 bases for J; bases not matched to a gene: 8. The CDR3 is 15 residues long. CDR3 sequence: CASSARTGANQPQHF. The CDR3 coding sequence is TGTGCCAGCAGCGCCAGGACAGGCGCAAATCAGCCCCAGCATTTT.

The rearrangement joins TRBV5-8 to TRBJ2-5; TRBD2 might be the D (5 bases). This CDR3 is built from 15 residues. Germline V gene sequence: CDR1 SGHTS, CDR2 YDEGEE. V was shortened by 1 base and J by 0 bases, with 10 bases between the two germline ends. The CDR3 DNA is TGTGCCAGCAGCTTGCGGGGATGGTACCAAGAGACCCAGTACTTC. This encodes CASSLRGWYQETQYF.

CDR3 amino acids: CAWTAGSYGYTF. CDR3 DNA: TGTGCCTGGACCGCCGGGTCCTATGGCTACACCTTC. This chain links TRBV30 with TRBJ1-2; the D is unclear. V was shortened by 4 bases and J by 4 bases, with 10 bases between the two germline ends. Per the germline V gene, CDR1 is GTSNPN and CDR2 is SVGIG (reference sequence). The CDR3 covers 12 residues.

This chain connects TRBV5-1 to TRBJ1-2, with D hard to call. Germline assignment: CDR1 SGHRS and CDR2 YFSETQ. The CDR3 contains 15 residues. Trimming took 4 bases from V and 3 from J, leaving 16 bases between them. The CDR3: CASSPEGGRDYGYTF. The CDR3 nucleotides read TGCGCCAGCAGCCCGGAGGGAGGGAGGGACTATGGCTACACCTTC.

This chain connects TRBV11-2 to TRBJ1-2, with 11 bases identical to TRBD1. CDR1 and CDR2 (germline): SGHAT, FQNNGV. There are 16 residues in the CDR3. J was trimmed by 6 bases and V by 1 base; bases with no gene match: 7. As DNA, the CDR3 is TGTGCCAGCAGCTTAGTGGACAGGGGGCTGAATAATGGCTACACCTTC. Protein sequence: CASSLVDRGLNNGYTF.

There are a few counts of this clone. Other DNA sequences of this sample code for an identical CDR3. This chain joins TRBV3-1 (or the pseudogene TRBV3-2) and TRBJ2-5; D gene ambiguous. The ends were cut back, 4 bases at V and 3 bases at J, with 3 bases in the middle. There are 11 residues in the CDR3. Looked up from germline, CDR1 is LGHDT and CDR2 is YNNKEL (reference sequence). The CDR3 DNA reads TGTGCCAGCAGCCCCAAAGAGACCCAGTACTTC. It is translated as CASSPKETQYF.

A note on this clone: Other DNA sequences of this sample code for an identical CDR3. This chain links TRBV15 with TRBJ2-5, with 8 positions matching TRBD2. The ends lost 0 bases at V and 5 bases at J; junction bases unmatched: 2. Germline V gene lookup returns CDR1 LNHNV and CDR2 YYDKDF (reference sequence). The CDR3 contains 14 residues. The DNA for the CDR3 is TGTGCCACCAGCAGAGATTCGGGGGGGGAGACCCAGTACTTC. Translating gives CATSRDSGGETQYF.

The chain combines TRBV27 with TRBJ2-1; D gene unclear. Germline V gene lookup returns CDR1 MNHEY and CDR2 SMNVEV (reference sequence). The V end was cut by 4 bases, the J end by 2 bases, with 9 bases between. CDR3 length equals 14 residues. The CDR3 nucleotides are TGTGCCAGCAGTTCTGGCCGGGCCTACAATGAGCAGTTCTTC. Protein product: CASSSGRAYNEQFF.

The chain combines TRBV19 with TRBJ1-4; 9 nucleotides match TRBD1. This CDR3 is built from 16 residues. Losses at the gene ends were 2 bases for V and 7 bases for J; bases not matched to a gene: 8. Germline CDR1 reads LNHDA; CDR2 reads SQIVND (reference sequence). Here the CDR3 DNA reads TGTGCCAGTAGTATATTGGCGGGACAGGGCCCTGAAAAACTGTTTTTT. Its protein product is CASSILAGQGPEKLFF.

The chain has TRBV19 and TRBJ2-5; 13 bases agree with TRBD2. After removal of 9 bases from V and 4 bases from J, the junction contained 11 bases not matched to a gene. Looked up from germline, CDR1 is LNHDA and CDR2 is SQIVND (reference sequence). CDR3 size: 16 residues. CDR3 bases: TGTGCCAGCCGACTAGCGGGGGGCGGAGAAGGAGAGACCCAGTACTTC. It encodes CASRLAGGGEGETQYF.

The rearrangement uses TRBV7-9 and TRBJ1-3, with D uncertain. This CDR3 contains 14 residues. With 2 bases removed from V and 2 bases from J, the gap between germline ends came to 7 bases. The V gene's germline CDR1 is SEHNR and CDR2 FQNEAQ (reference sequence). This CDR3 is CASSLNTAGNTIYF. CDR3 DNA sequence: TGTGCCAGCAGCTTAAATACAGCTGGAAACACCATATATTTT.

V is TRBV6-1 and J is TRBJ1-5; D gene uncertain. Trimming removed 1 base from V and 5 bases from J, with 12 bases in between. The germline V gene encodes CDR1 MNHNS and CDR2 SASEGT. CDR3 length: 15 amino acids. CDR3 residues: CASSEGGGRDQPQHF. In nucleotides, the CDR3 is TGTGCCAGCAGTGAAGGGGGTGGGAGGGATCAGCCCCAGCATTTT.

The rearrangement links TRBV18 to TRBJ1-1; D not resolved. The V end lost 2 bases, the J end lost 0 bases, and 10 bases lay between the germline ends. This CDR3 contains 15 residues. The germline CDR1 and CDR2 sequences are KGHSH and LQKENI. CDR3 protein: CASSPMYELNTEAFF. Written as DNA, the CDR3 is TGTGCCAGCTCACCAATGTATGAGTTGAACACTGAAGCTTTCTTT.

The V call is TRBV18, the J call TRBJ2-5, with TRBD2 matching 7 bases. V shed 6 bases, J shed 4 bases, and the junction held 11 bases outside the gene matches. This CDR3 contains 15 residues. Germline V gene sequence: CDR1 KGHSH, CDR2 LQKENI. CDR3 DNA sequence: TGTGCCAGCTCCCCCTCCGGACTAGGGACAGAGACCCAGTACTTC. This translates into CASSPSGLGTETQYF.

CDR3: CASSFRQGPAYEQYF. The DNA for the CDR3 is TGCGCCAGCAGCTTTCGACAGGGACCGGCGTACGAGCAGTACTTC. This chain connects TRBV5-1 to TRBJ2-7; TRBD1 agrees at 7 bases. The CDR3 consists of 15 residues. The germline CDR1 and CDR2 sequences are SGHRS and YFSETQ. Trimming took 2 bases from V and 4 from J; bases not matched to a gene: 9.

The rearrangement joins TRBV14 to TRBJ2-7; 12 nucleotides align to TRBD2. Germline assignment: CDR1 SGHDN and CDR2 FVKESK. The CDR3 runs 17 residues. Germline trimming cut 4 bases from V and 3 bases from J; bases unmatched to any gene: 10. The CDR3 sequence: CASSPLAGGPMGYEQYF. Here the CDR3 DNA reads TGTGCCAGCAGCCCTCTAGCGGGAGGGCCGATGGGCTACGAGCAGTACTTC.

The chain carries TRBV15 and TRBJ1-5; no clear D gene. V shed 0 bases and J shed 6 bases, with 12 bases lying between them. Germline assignment: CDR1 LNHNV and CDR2 YYDKDF (reference sequence). The CDR3 consists of 15 residues. In nucleotides, the CDR3 is TGTGCCACCAGCAGAGATGGGCGGGGTCTTCAGCCCCAGCATTTT. This translates into CATSRDGRGLQPQHF.

J is TRBJ1-5 and V is TRBV2; D is unresolved. The CDR3 extends over 15 amino acids. In germline, CDR1 is SNHLY, CDR2 FYNNEI. V lost 7 bases, J lost 0 bases, and 13 bases lay in between. CDR3 amino acids: CASTPFQNSNQPQHF. The CDR3, as DNA: TGTGCCAGCACCCCATTCCAGAATAGCAATCAGCCCCAGCATTTT.

The chain has TRBV9 and TRBJ1-5; no clear D gene. Germline assignment: CDR1 SGDLS and CDR2 YYNGEE. V lost 0 bases and J 6 bases, leaving 7 bases between the germline ends. There are 13 residues in the CDR3. The CDR3 sequence is CASSVGYGQPQHF. The CDR3 DNA reads TGTGCCAGCAGCGTAGGATACGGTCAGCCCCAGCATTTT.